This T cell receptor (beta chain) stems from a study of CD8+CD57+ T cells in acquired aplastic anemia. Background on the study: Quantities of DNA derived from sorted CD4+ and CD8+ cells averaged roughly 3 ug. General study findings and limits: Around 27 sequences, all CD8+ CDR3, were shared between patients and controls. Patients versus controls showed no significant CD8+ Simpson's diversity difference.

This clonotype was seen just once. No antigen is known for it. Those patients picked for sequencing had displayed CD8+CD57+ cell expansion on flow cytometry. Receipt of therapy had not occurred in any patient by the time of blood sampling. According to the study, genomic DNA was the template for TCR beta VDJ and CDR3 profiling. MiXCR was run by TCRdb on the reads, yielding one entry per CDR3 protein. Among 150,000 to 200,000 distinct CDR3 sequences listed, roughly 43% were seen once. Germline-derived CDR1 and CDR2 are LNHDA and SQIVND (reference sequence). The CDR3 is 16 residues long. V dropped 1 base and J dropped 4; count of bases not matched to a gene: 7.

The sequence was obtained from a human donor with aplastic anemia. The chain is built from TRBV19 and TRBJ1-5, with 7 bases identical to TRBD1. Input material: sorted CD4+, CD8+, or CD8+CD57+ T cells (not recorded which) from PBMCs. The chain's CDR3 is CASSIAGTAGNQPQHF. The CDR3 coding sequence is TGTGCCAGTAGTATAGCTGGGACAGCTGGAAATCAGCCCCAGCATTTT.